Below, 9 T cell receptor beta chains from the same sample are listed, as sequenced in a study of monozygotic twins with cystic fibrosis. The method was immunoSEQ multiplex PCR; TCRdb's version includes in-frame clones alone and lacks a portion of them. The sample includes under 40,000 clones, roughly 97% of them seen just once. The material sequenced was blood. These receptors originate from a girl aged 2 to 10 with cystic fibrosis.

This chain joins TRBV30 and TRBJ1-1, with D possibly TRBD1 on 5 matching bases. Deletions cut 2 bases from V and 5 bases from J, with 15 bases between. Germline CDR1 reads GTSNPN; CDR2 reads SVGIG (reference sequence). The CDR3 length is 14 residues. The CDR3 loop is CAWSSQGRITEAFF. The CDR3 nucleotides read TGTGCCTGGAGTAGTCAGGGTAGGATTACTGAAGCTTTCTTT. The entire variable domain, with the rest obtained from reference TRBV30 and TRBJ1-1, is as follows: SQTIHQWPATLVQPVGSPLSLECTVEGTSNPNLYWYRQAAGRGLQLLFYSVGIGQISSEVPQNLSASRPQDRQFILSSKKLLLSDSGFYLCAWSSQGRITEAFFGQGTRLTVV.

V usage is TRBV18 and J usage is TRBJ2-5, with 7 bases identical to TRBD1. The CDR3 loop spans 15 amino acids. Germline V gene data show CDR1 as KGHSH and CDR2 as LQKENI. The trim removed 1 base at V and 2 bases at J, leaving 4 bases unmatched. CDR3 DNA: TGTGCCAGCTCACCACAACAGGGGTGGCAAGAGACCCAGTACTTC. Translation gives CASSPQQGWQETQYF.

J is TRBJ1-2 and V is TRBV10-3, with D hard to call. The CDR3 contains 13 residues. Trimming stripped 7 bases from V and 7 bases from J, with 16 bases between. Germline V gene data show CDR1 as ENHRY and CDR2 as SYGVKD. CDR3: CAITSPALSGYTF. CDR3 DNA: TGTGCCATCACCTCCCCGGCTTTGAGTGGCTACACCTTC.

The V gene is TRBV29-1, the J gene TRBJ1-1; D may be TRBD1 (5 bases). This CDR3 is built from 16 residues. V was shortened by 0 bases and J by 5 bases, with 19 bases between the two germline ends. The germline V gene has CDR1 SQVTM and CDR2 ANQGSEA. CDR3 DNA: TGCAGCGTTGAAGAGATCCCCCCCGGACAAGAAACTGAAGCTTTCTTT. It is translated as CSVEEIPPGQETEAFF.

This rearrangement joins TRBV20-1 to TRBJ2-7; no clear D. The ends were cut back, 4 bases at V and 2 bases at J, with 6 bases in the middle. Per the germline V gene, CDR1 is DFQATT and CDR2 is SNEGSKA (reference sequence). This CDR3 has 11 amino acids. In nucleotides, the CDR3 is TGCAGTGCTAAGGTAGCCTACGAGCAGTACTTC. It encodes CSAKVAYEQYF.

The rearrangement joins TRBV18 to TRBJ1-5; 7 bases line up with TRBD1. This CDR3 spans 16 amino acids. J gave up 6 bases and V 3 bases, and 11 bases lay outside the gene matches. Per the germline V gene, CDR1 is KGHSH and CDR2 is LQKENI. CDR3 sequence (DNA): TGTGCCAGCTCACCTCTGACAGGGAGCCTCGGTCAGCCCCAGCATTTT. Amino acid sequence: CASSPLTGSLGQPQHF.

This chain connects TRBV19 to TRBJ2-5; possibly TRBD1 for D (5 bases). The CDR3 covers 12 residues. Germline-derived CDR1 and CDR2 are LNHDA and SQIVND (reference sequence). V was shortened by 3 bases and J by 5 bases, with 7 bases between the two germline ends. The CDR3 DNA reads as TGTGCCAGTAGTATGGGGCCTGAGACCCAGTACTTC. Translation: CASSMGPETQYF. Full variable domain (remainder filled in from reference TRBV19 and TRBJ2-5): DGGITQSPKYLFRKEGQNVTLSCEQNLNHDAMYWYRQDPGQGLRLIYYSQIVNDFQKGDIAEGYSVSREKKESFPLTVTSAQKNPTAFYLCASSMGPETQYFGPGTRLLVL.

The chain has TRBV28 and TRBJ1-3; D is undetermined. V gave up 8 bases and J gave up 0 bases, with 11 bases separating them. CDR1 and CDR2 from the germline V gene are MDHEN and SYDVKM. There are 14 residues in the CDR3. CDR3 loop: CASVPSISGNTIYF. CDR3 sequence (DNA): TGTGCCAGCGTACCATCCATCTCTGGAAACACCATATATTTT.

The chain couples TRBV5-1 to TRBJ2-1, with 12 nucleotides matching TRBD1. Trimming at V came to 2 bases and at J to 7 bases, leaving 4 bases not matched to a gene. CDR3 length: 15 amino acids. Germline assignment: CDR1 SGHRS and CDR2 YFSETQ. The CDR3 region is CASSFGTGGWNEQFF. In DNA form, the CDR3 reads TGCGCCAGCAGCTTCGGGACAGGGGGCTGGAATGAGCAGTTCTTC.